What follows describes a single T cell receptor beta chain. Its antigen is still unknown. No base-level quality is on record; no much larger clone is a single base apart. The sample is drawn from a study of blood T cell repertoires in COVID-19 (dated by TCRdb to between 2020 and 2021). Regarding the complete study: Samples covering the acute and convalescent phases of COVID-19 were provided by collaborators in the United States, Italy and Spain. The prospective study material was composed of cDNA or gDNA derived from T cells, B-cell-depleted T cells, or PBMCs. Subjects who had been exposed to COVID-19, were actively infected with it, or had recovered from it provided the deeply sampled blood TCRbeta repertoires that made up the dataset. The repertoires were released in a freely available public database intended as a resource for research on the immune response to SARS-CoV-2. Samples were obtained from the ongoing ImmuneRACE study (first 160 participants) and from roughly 1,300 subjects provided by 6 global collaborators. The sample metadata nearly always contained a de-identified subject ID, COVID-19 status, age in years and sex. Where HLA class I and class II types were available, the types were taken from metadata supplied by the sample provider, not from assay-based typing. The paper as a whole reports these results and caveats: Clinical and demographic metadata were provided uncurated, with the amount varying by source and participant.

Trimming costs V 2 bases and J 4 bases, and their ends lie 16 bases apart. The CDR3, cysteine through phenylalanine, is 16 amino acids long. The sequence is cut down to CDR3 DNA, 48 bases in frame from base 1. CDR1 and CDR2 were assigned from the germline V gene as MNHEY and SVGEGT. Each collaborating institution followed its own protocols to collect whole blood in K2EDTA tubes. For TCRbeta analysis, collaborator samples were shipped as frozen whole blood, as isolated PBMCs, or as DNA extracted from either sample type. TCRbeta CDR3 regions were amplified from genomic DNA using the immunoSEQ Assay, a bias-controlled multiplex PCR. In the source study's methods: Within the assay, amplification of reference gene primers was used to estimate how many nucleated cells each sample contained. To quantify the absolute abundance of each unique TCRbeta CDR3 rearrangement, sequence reads were collapsed and filtered. For each sample, productive Simpson clonality was calculated as the square root of Simpson's diversity index across productive rearrangements. TCRdb obtained this table from immuneACCESS and retained in-frame rearrangements with V and J assigned. These tables miss some clones; where compared with another copy, unresolved V genes account for less than half of the shortfall, and the remainder is unexplained. For V, J and clone size, that table is used; D and trimming come from the DNA. In this sample the table shows over 55,000 clones, around four fifths of which occur a single time. The ten largest account for around 5% of the sample.

The source of this sequence is a man in his fifties or sixties with active COVID-19. Rearrangement joined TRBV6-2 or TRBV6-3 to TRBJ2-3; D gene: possibly TRBD2, on 6 matching bases. Sequenced input: peripheral blood. In nucleotide form, the sequence is TGTGCCAGCAGTTACGGTGTCTTTCAGCGGGCAGATACGCAGTATTTT. This is translated as CASSYGVFQRADTQYF.